This passage covers 28 T cell receptor beta chains from one sample sequenced in a study of shared clonotypes between healthy human individuals. Profiling relied on immunoSEQ multiplex PCR, and the TCRdb table lists in-frame clones only, not all of them. The sample comprises some 680,000 clones, 60% to 75% of which are singletons, and 1.5% to 2% rests with the top ten. Specimen: memory CD4+ T cells sorted from blood. Subset of the sample: CD45RA-negative fraction. These receptor sequences come from a woman in her 30s in good health.

This clone was found many times. The chain links TRBV28 to TRBJ2-6, with D unclear. CDR3 length: 16 residues. V lost 5 bases to trimming and J lost 0 bases, with 11 bases between them. CDR1 MDHEN and CDR2 SYDVKM come from the germline V gene. In DNA form, the CDR3 reads TGTGCCAGCAGTGCCTCCACGATCTCTGGGGCCAACGTCCTGACTTTC. Encoded protein: CASSASTISGANVLTF. Full variable domain (rest looked up from reference TRBV28 and TRBJ2-6): DVKVTQSSRYLVKRTGEKVFLECVQDMDHENMFWYRQDPGLGLRLIYFSYDVKMKEKGDIPEGYSVSREKKERFSLILESASTNQTSMYLCASSASTISGANVLTFGAGSRLTVL.

This clone was detected a few times. This chain joins TRBV11-2 and TRBJ2-1; 11 bases match TRBD2. Germline CDR1 is SGHAT and CDR2 is FQNNGV. V trimming: 5 bases; J trimming: 5 bases; junction bases outside the gene matches: 14. This CDR3 is 18 amino acids long. The CDR3 DNA follows: TGTGCCAGCAGCCTCTGGATAGGGACTAGCGGAAGGAACAATGAGCAGTTCTTC. Its protein is CASSLWIGTSGRNNEQFF. The complete variable domain, with remaining parts taken from reference TRBV11-2 and TRBJ2-1, reads EAGVAQSPRYKIIEKRQSVAFWCNPISGHATLYWYQQILGQGPKLLIQFQNNGVVDDSQLPKDRFSAERLKGVDSTLKIQPAKLEDSAVYLCASSLWIGTSGRNNEQFFGPGTRLTVL.

J is TRBJ2-3 and V is TRBV18; possible D gene TRBD2, 5 bases. The CDR3 spans 17 residues. Germline V gene data show CDR1 as KGHSH and CDR2 as LQKENI. The V end was cut by 4 bases, the J end by 0 bases, with 17 bases between. CDR3 loop: CASSLDWRAVSTDTQYF. CDR3 in DNA: TGTGCCAGCTCACTAGACTGGCGGGCCGTAAGCACAGATACGCAGTATTTT.

V gene TRBV28 combines with J gene TRBJ1-3; D is perhaps TRBD1 (5 bases). The CDR3 runs 17 residues. CDR1 is MDHEN and CDR2 is SYDVKM in the germline V gene. Trimming cost V 6 bases and J 0 bases, with 18 bases left between them. The CDR3 protein is CASSLGTRQPSGNTIYF. In nucleotides, the CDR3 is TGTGCCAGCAGCCTCGGAACTCGACAGCCCTCTGGAAACACCATATATTTT.

This chain joins TRBV28 and TRBJ2-4; 10 bases align to TRBD1. V trimming: 4 bases; J trimming: 1 base; junction bases outside the gene matches: 7. Germline assignment: CDR1 MDHEN and CDR2 SYDVKM. This CDR3 spans 17 amino acids. CDR3 region: CASSYPGQGVAKNIQYF. CDR3 sequence (DNA): TGTGCCAGCAGTTACCCCGGACAGGGGGTCGCCAAAAACATTCAGTACTTC.

This clone was detected a few times. This chain joins TRBV7-2 and TRBJ2-2; possibly TRBD1 for D (5 bases). Germline assignment: CDR1 SGHTA and CDR2 FQGNSA. The CDR3 runs 11 residues. V was trimmed by 1 base and J by 12 bases, leaving 6 bases between them. The CDR3 sequence is CASSLVGQLFF. The DNA of the CDR3 is TGTGCCAGCAGCTTAGTGGGGCAGCTGTTTTTT.

Comment on this clone: This sample includes further DNA sequences coding for the same CDR3. The rearrangement uses TRBV7-9 and TRBJ1-3; D is unclear. The germline V gene has CDR1 SEHNR and CDR2 FQNEAQ (reference sequence). The CDR3 contains 12 residues. The V gene lost 4 bases and the J gene lost 2 bases, with 3 bases spanning the gap. CDR3 in DNA: TGTGCCAGCAGCTCCACTGGAAACACCATATATTTT. As protein: CASSSTGNTIYF. Variable domain in full (rest from reference TRBV7-9 and TRBJ1-3): DTGVSQNPRHKITKRGQNVTFRCDPISEHNRLYWYRQTLGQGPEFLTYFQNEAQLEKSRLLSDRFSAERPKGSFSTLEIQRTEQGDSAMYLCASSSTGNTIYFGEGSWLTVV.

In DNA, the CDR3 is TGCGCCAGCAAGGGTTACGGGGGGCCCGGCACTGAAGCTTTCTTT. Protein product: CASKGYGGPGTEAFF. The chain couples TRBV4-1 to TRBJ1-1; possibly TRBD1 for D (6 bases). V was trimmed by 7 bases and J by 4 bases, leaving 19 bases between them. Germline CDR1 reads MGHRA; CDR2 reads YSYEKL. This CDR3 comprises 15 residues.

With regard to this clone: This CDR3 is also generated by other DNA sequences in the sample. V and J are TRBV5-1 and TRBJ2-7, with a weak D call TRBD1 (7 bases). The CDR3 runs to 14 residues. The germline gives CDR1 SGHRS, CDR2 YFSETQ. Trimming removed 4 bases at V and 0 bases at J, with 11 bases between. The CDR3 here is CASSPQGGSYEQYF. The CDR3 DNA is TGCGCCAGCAGCCCTCAGGGGGGCTCCTACGAGCAGTACTTC.

The chain joins TRBV4-2 to TRBJ2-1, with D possibly being TRBD2 (6 bases). Germline V gene sequence: CDR1 LGHNA, CDR2 YNFKEQ. V was trimmed by 0 bases and J by 2 bases, leaving 11 bases between them. The CDR3 has 16 residues. The DNA for the CDR3 is TGTGCCAGCAGCCAAGATACGGGAGCTGCCTACAATGAGCAGTTCTTC. This encodes CASSQDTGAAYNEQFF.

The chain uses TRBV6-6 and TRBJ1-2; D gene ambiguous. This CDR3 comprises 12 residues. Trimming stripped 4 bases from V and 7 bases from J, with 10 bases between. Germline V CDR1 and CDR2: MNHNY, SVGAGI (reference sequence). DNA of the CDR3: TGTGCCAGCAGTTCCCCGACAAGTGGCTACACCTTC. Protein product: CASSSPTSGYTF.

The table lists this clone with many counts. This sequence joins TRBV28 and TRBJ1-5; 9 nucleotides agree with TRBD1. Trimming cost V 5 bases and J 3 bases; bases outside gene matches: 8. The CDR3 is 16 amino acids. CDR1 is MDHEN and CDR2 is SYDVKM in the germline V gene. Here the CDR3 reads CASSPPGQGPNQPQHF. In DNA form, the CDR3 reads TGTGCCAGCAGTCCTCCGGGACAGGGACCCAATCAGCCCCAGCATTTT.

This chain links TRBV10-3 with TRBJ2-5; TRBD2 matches 13 bases. There are 17 residues in the CDR3. Losses at the gene ends were 5 bases for V and 5 bases for J; bases not matched to a gene: 11. Germline V gene sequence: CDR1 ENHRY, CDR2 SYGVKD. CDR3 sequence: CAISSLAGGVIGETQYF. In DNA form, the CDR3 reads TGTGCCATCAGTTCACTAGCGGGAGGGGTGATCGGGGAGACCCAGTACTTC.

This sequence joins TRBV5-1 and TRBJ2-7; the match to TRBD2 covers 8 bases. The V gene end was trimmed by 1 base and the J gene end by 0 bases; junction bases not matched to a gene: 0. Germline-derived CDR1 and CDR2 are SGHRS and YFSETQ. This CDR3 has 14 residues. The CDR3 is CASSLTSGSYEQYF. CDR3 nucleotide sequence: TGCGCCAGCAGCTTGACTAGCGGCTCCTACGAGCAGTACTTC.

There are a few counts of this clone. This sequence joins TRBV10-3 and TRBJ2-3, with D possibly matching TRBD2 (5 bases). V dropped 10 bases and J dropped 1 base, with 18 bases sitting between them. Germline CDR1 ENHRY, CDR2 SYGVKD. The CDR3 covers 15 residues. Here the CDR3 DNA reads TGTGCCAGAAGGAGGACTGGACCACGCACAGATACGCAGTATTTT. It codes for CARRRTGPRTDTQYF.

The chain has TRBV19 and TRBJ2-5; TRBD2 matches at 14 bases. The CDR3 loop spans 18 amino acids. The V gene end was trimmed by 6 bases and the J gene end by 2 bases; junction bases not matched to a gene: 11. Germline assignment: CDR1 LNHDA and CDR2 SQIVND (reference sequence). CDR3 sequence: CASSPRERLAGGQETQYF. The CDR3 DNA reads as TGTGCCAGTAGCCCTCGTGAAAGACTAGCGGGAGGGCAAGAGACCCAGTACTTC.

The chain uses TRBV28 and TRBJ1-2, with unresolved D. This CDR3 comprises 13 residues. Trimming shortened V by 5 bases and J by 8 bases, and 15 bases separated the two germline ends. The germline V gene encodes CDR1 MDHEN and CDR2 SYDVKM. CDR3 sequence reads: CASSPRISGGYTF. The CDR3 DNA is TGTGCCAGCAGTCCTAGAATTTCCGGGGGCTACACCTTC.

This chain links TRBV11-2 with TRBJ2-3, with D possibly called TRBD1 or TRBD2 (5 bases each). Germline-derived CDR1 and CDR2 are SGHAT and FQNNGV. V lost 5 bases, J lost 7 bases, and 16 bases lay in between. The CDR3 length is 14 residues. Written as DNA, the CDR3 is TGTGCCAGCAGCCAGCAGGGCCGAGGGTATACGCAGTATTTT. This translates into CASSQQGRGYTQYF.

CDR3: CASSTGTGFRQETQYF. In DNA, the CDR3 is TGTGCCAGCAGCACGGGAACAGGGTTTAGGCAAGAGACCCAGTACTTC. V gene TRBV9 combines with J gene TRBJ2-5, with D possibly being TRBD1 (6 bases). This CDR3 spans 16 amino acids. Germline values: CDR1 SGDLS, CDR2 YYNGEE. Trimming shortened V by 4 bases and J by 2 bases, and 18 bases separated the two germline ends.

This chain links TRBV19 with TRBJ2-3; possibly TRBD1 for D (6 bases). Germline loops: CDR1 LNHDA, CDR2 SQIVND (reference sequence). Trimming stripped 4 bases from V and 6 bases from J, with 14 bases between. The CDR3 extends over 14 amino acids. CDR3 bases: TGTGCCAGTAGTACACAGGGTGGTGGGGATACGCAGTATTTT. Its protein is CASSTQGGGDTQYF.

Worth noting for this clone: A much larger clone sits a single nucleotide away, making a read error possible. This CDR3 is also generated by other DNA sequences in the sample. The chain recombines TRBV19 with TRBJ1-5; 11 nucleotides line up with TRBD1. The CDR3 runs to 18 residues. Germline CDR1 and CDR2: LNHDA and SQIVND (reference sequence). The CDR3 loop reads CASSIPGGTGGSHQPQHF. DNA of the CDR3: TGCGCCAGTAGTATCCCGGGTGGGACAGGGGGTAGTCATCAGCCCCAGCATTTT.

Worth noting for this clone: A much larger clone lies one base from this, so it may be a read error. CDR3 sequence reads: CASSVGGGEGYGGELFF. CDR3 nucleotide sequence: TGTGCCAGCAGCGTAGGGGGGGGAGAGGGTTACGGCGGGGAGCTGTTTTTT. This chain joins TRBV9 and TRBJ2-2, with 7 bases aligning to TRBD2. V lost 0 bases and J lost 7; bases outside the gene matches: 12. CDR1 and CDR2 (germline): SGDLS, YYNGEE. The CDR3 has 17 residues. The whole variable domain, filled in from reference TRBV9 and TRBJ2-2, reads DSGVTQTPKHLITATGQRVTLRCSPRSGDLSVYWYQQSLDQGLQFLIQYYNGEERAKGNILERFSAQQFPDLHSELNLSSLELGDSALYFCASSVGGGEGYGGELFFGEGSRLTVL.

J is TRBJ1-1 and V is TRBV5-1; weak D call: TRBD1 (5 bases). V shed 0 bases and J shed 3 bases, with 9 bases lying between them. Germline CDR1 and CDR2: SGHRS and YFSETQ. The CDR3 loop spans 14 amino acids. CDR3 in amino acids: CASSLAGGDTEAFF. Here the CDR3 DNA reads TGCGCCAGCAGCTTGGCGGGAGGGGACACTGAAGCTTTCTTT.

The chain recombines TRBV6-5 with TRBJ2-2; maybe TRBD2 (7 bases). The CDR3 totals 12 residues. V was shortened by 8 bases and J by 6 bases, with 10 bases between the two germline ends. Germline assignment: CDR1 MNHEY and CDR2 SVGAGI. The CDR3 loop is CASGGGAGELFF. The CDR3 coding sequence is TGTGCCAGCGGAGGGGGGGCCGGGGAGCTGTTTTTT.

The chain employs TRBV28 and TRBJ2-5; no definite D call. The J call is doubtful: the DNA matches TRBJ2-7 better. Per the germline V gene, CDR1 is MDHEN and CDR2 is SYDVKM. The CDR3 extends over 15 amino acids. For the CDR3, the DNA is TGTGCCAGCAGTTCGTCCACCTGGACCTACCTCGAGCAGTACTTC. Its protein product is CASSSSTWTYLEQYF.

V usage is TRBV9 and J usage is TRBJ1-4, with a possible D match to TRBD1 (5 bases). Germline values: CDR1 SGDLS, CDR2 YYNGEE. V was pared by 4 bases and J by 3 bases, with 19 bases between. The CDR3 loop spans 17 amino acids. CDR3 sequence (DNA): TGTGCCAGCAGCCCCCGCGGAGGGGATCGGGCTAATGAAAAACTGTTTTTT. Its protein product is CASSPRGGDRANEKLFF.

Ten or more counts support this clone. The chain links TRBV6-5 to TRBJ2-7, with TRBD1 as a possible D gene (6 bases). V shed 5 bases and J shed 3 bases, with 11 bases lying between them. The germline V gene encodes CDR1 MNHEY and CDR2 SVGAGI. The CDR3 has 13 amino acids. CDR3 sequence: CASSPQGRYEQYF. The CDR3 bases are TGTGCCAGCAGTCCACAGGGACGCTACGAGCAGTACTTC.

The chain joins TRBV5-5 to TRBJ2-7, with TRBD1 as a possible D gene (5 bases). Germline V gene lookup returns CDR1 SGHKS and CDR2 YYEKEE (reference sequence). V lost 0 bases to trimming and J lost 4 bases, with 14 bases between them. The CDR3 contains 15 residues. CDR3 amino acids: CASSLEQDPVYEQYF. CDR3 sequence (DNA): TGTGCCAGCAGCTTGGAACAGGACCCCGTGTACGAGCAGTACTTC.